This T cell receptor beta chain was observed in a study of post-analysis software for immune sequencing data (dated by TCRdb to 2013 to 2016). Study-level background: The recorded disease courses included relapsing-remitting, secondary progressive and progressive-relapsing multiple sclerosis, and some patients had no subtype annotation. The multiple sclerosis patient repertoires were compared with about a dozen previously published healthy control repertoires from donors aged about 6 to 26 years. A subset of samples was prepared in parallel using single-end sample barcoding, then pooled and co-amplified after Illumina adapter ligation.

Broad study findings and their caveats: Patients showed significantly higher frequencies than controls for about 5 TRBV segments, among them TRBV5-6, TRBV5-1 and TRBV20-1. Normalized Chao1 diversity was significantly lower in multiple sclerosis patients than controls, suggesting substantial peripheral T-cell clonal expansion. The multiple sclerosis patient group was slightly younger than the control group. When samples were clustered directly using the F measure, samples prepared in the same batch co-clustered strongly, which prompted a batch-effect correction.

Comment on this clonotype: Its specific antigen is unknown. No base quality information exists; no much larger clone differs at one position.

To demonstrate the VDJtools post-analysis software, the study profiled TCR beta repertoires from the peripheral blood of some 13 young patients with multiple sclerosis. The patients with multiple sclerosis were children and adolescents between roughly 6 and 16 years of age. From V the trimming removes 7 bases and from J it removes 0 bases, while the gene matches leave 3 bases of the junction unaccounted for. The CDR3, cysteine through phenylalanine, is 12 amino acids long. Only the CDR3 DNA stays, 36 bases, in frame from base 1. For CDR1 and CDR2, the germline V gene lists SQVTM and ANQGSEA. Library prep was done by PCR. The run used an Illumina HiSeq 2500. To reduce PCR and sequencing biases, unique molecular identifiers were incorporated into the TCR beta cDNA libraries. Around 500,000 cDNA molecules were obtained for every 1 to 10 million input T cells, so each molecule roughly corresponded to one T cell. The patient libraries were prepared and sequenced with the same protocol used for the earlier healthy control dataset. Within a given batch, samples were prepared together, multiplexed and sequenced on the same HiSeq lane. The study's processing was this. MIGEC was used to process the raw barcoded reads, and molecular identifier groups with only a single read were discarded before consensus assembly and CDR3 extraction. Clonotype tables were post-analysed with VDJtools, and diversity was normalized by down-sampling all datasets to the smallest sample size. In repertoire overlap clustering, CDR3 amino acid sequences, but not nucleotide sequences, were matched to correct batch-related cross-sample contamination. Through fastp at Q25 and MiXCR, TCRdb rebuilt clones from the public reads, retaining in-frame beta chains. Every entry covers one CDR3 protein and lists the most common genes and DNA from its rows. In this record, the V and J calls reflect TCRdb's handling and not the investigators' own analysis. Counted in this sample were some 260,000 distinct CDR3 sequences; 35% to 40% of them appeared once. In total, the top ten clones hold 4.5% to 5.5% of the sample.

The sequence joins TRBV29-1 to TRBJ2-7, with 7 bases matching TRBD1. The sequencing input was blood. This receptor was obtained from a girl aged 5-17 years with multiple sclerosis. The CDR3 sequence is CSAWDSSYEQYF. The DNA sequence is given as TGCAGCGCATGGGACAGCTCCTACGAGCAGTACTTC.